This TCR beta chain came from a study of OX40 agonist ivuxolimab in advanced cancers. Overall study findings and caveats: CD4+ and CD8+ blood T cells expanded clonally by week 6 at 0.1 to 3.0 mg/kg. On average, CD8+ T cells showed a greater number of expanded clones than CD4+.

A remark on this clone: The antigen remains undetermined.

The CDR3 length is 13 residues. Looked up from germline, CDR1 is SGHAT and CDR2 is FQNNGV. Trimming cost V 3 bases and J 7 bases, with 9 bases left between them. Method: immunoSEQ multiplex PCR; TCRdb's copy keeps in-frame clones and lacks some. The sample holds over 40,000 clones; more than 70% are singletons and the top ten take roughly 1.5%. The starting material was CD4+ or CD8+ T cells sorted from blood, obtained in a trial of the OX40 agonist ivuxolimab. The receptor was isolated from an adult with an advanced solid tumor such as melanoma, head and neck, liver or kidney cancer. The V and J genes are TRBV11-2 and TRBJ1-4; no reliable D call. This CDR3 reads CASSFRLGEKLFF. The CDR3, as DNA: TGTGCCAGCAGCTTCAGATTGGGTGAAAAACTGTTTTTT.